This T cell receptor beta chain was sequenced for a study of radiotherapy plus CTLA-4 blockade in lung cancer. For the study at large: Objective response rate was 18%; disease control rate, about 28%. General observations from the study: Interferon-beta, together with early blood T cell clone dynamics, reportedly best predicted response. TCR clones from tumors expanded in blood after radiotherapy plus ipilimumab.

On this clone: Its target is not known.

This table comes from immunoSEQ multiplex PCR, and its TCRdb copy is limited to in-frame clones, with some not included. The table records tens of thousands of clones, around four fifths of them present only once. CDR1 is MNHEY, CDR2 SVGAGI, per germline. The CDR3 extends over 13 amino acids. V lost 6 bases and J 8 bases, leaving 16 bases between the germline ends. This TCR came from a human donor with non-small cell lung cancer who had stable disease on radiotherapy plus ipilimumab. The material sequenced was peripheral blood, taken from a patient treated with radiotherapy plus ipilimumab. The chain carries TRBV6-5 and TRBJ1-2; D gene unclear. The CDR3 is CASRPDRSGGYTF. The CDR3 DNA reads TGTGCCAGCAGACCCGACCGTTCCGGGGGCTACACCTTC.